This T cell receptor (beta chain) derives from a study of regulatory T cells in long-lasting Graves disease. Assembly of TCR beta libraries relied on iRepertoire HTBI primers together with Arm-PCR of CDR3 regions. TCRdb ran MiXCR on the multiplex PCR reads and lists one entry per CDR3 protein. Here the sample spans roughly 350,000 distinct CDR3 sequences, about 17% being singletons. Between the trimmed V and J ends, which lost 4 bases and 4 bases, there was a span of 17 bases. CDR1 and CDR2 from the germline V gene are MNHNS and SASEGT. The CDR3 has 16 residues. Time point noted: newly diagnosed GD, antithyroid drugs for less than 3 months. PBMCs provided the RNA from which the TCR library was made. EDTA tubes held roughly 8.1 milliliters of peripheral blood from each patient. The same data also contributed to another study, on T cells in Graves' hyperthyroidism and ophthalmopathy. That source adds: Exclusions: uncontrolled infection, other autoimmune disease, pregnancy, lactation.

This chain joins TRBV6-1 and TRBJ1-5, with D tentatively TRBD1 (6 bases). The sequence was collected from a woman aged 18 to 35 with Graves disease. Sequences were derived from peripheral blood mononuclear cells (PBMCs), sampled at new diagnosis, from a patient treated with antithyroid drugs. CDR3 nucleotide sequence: TGTGCCAGCAGTGGGGGGCAGGCGCTGGGGAATCAGCCCCAGCATTTT. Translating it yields CASSGGQALGNQPQHF.